The clone carrying this TCR beta chain was observed a single time. The antigen remains undetermined. TCRdb keeps only in-frame clones here, not all; method: immunoSEQ multiplex PCR. The sample lists 30,000 to 45,000 clones, about 80% occurring once. This sample was taken from a study of CD4 T cells in relation to SARS-CoV-2 and coronaviruses. For roughly ten days, around 91,000 sorted CD4+ cells grew with T cell-depleted PBMCs and CEF. The CDR3 has 15 amino acids. Germline V gene lookup returns CDR1 LNHNV and CDR2 YYDKDF (reference sequence). The junction had 4 bases not matched to a gene; V was cut back by 1 base and J by 3 bases.

This clonotype originated in an adult with COVID-19. The sample taken for sequencing was memory CD4+ T cells from PBMCs, cultured in vitro. The chain carries TRBV15 and TRBJ2-3; 7 bases line up with TRBD1. CDR3: CATSRAMTGTDTQYF. CDR3 DNA: TGTGCCACCAGCAGAGCTATGACAGGGACAGATACGCAGTATTTT.